Listed here is a single TCR beta chain. Its target is not known. Mismatch with germline at one junction end may stem from a read error. The germline V gene has CDR1 SGDLS and CDR2 YYNGEE. The length of the CDR3 is 13 residues. These data originate in a study of early T cells in non-severe SARS-CoV-2 infection. At the level of the study: Sequencing used unsorted whole-blood bulk RNA, so chains lack pairing.

Using its own MiXCR run on the 5' RACE reads, TCRdb lists one record per CDR3 protein. The profile shows about 87,000 distinct CDR3 sequences, about 14% of them singletons. Study findings and constraints: Using VDJdb, the matching emphasized anti-spike CD8 responses while missing private and CD4 specificities.

The source is an adult who was a healthcare worker with PCR-confirmed SARS-CoV-2 infection or an uninfected control (not recorded which). Sequencing was carried out using whole blood. This sequence joins TRBV9 and TRBJ2-7, with 11 bases that match TRBD2. For the CDR3, the DNA is TGTGTCAGCGCTGGGACTAGCGGCTACGAGCAGTACTTC. Its translation: CVSAGTSGYEQYF.